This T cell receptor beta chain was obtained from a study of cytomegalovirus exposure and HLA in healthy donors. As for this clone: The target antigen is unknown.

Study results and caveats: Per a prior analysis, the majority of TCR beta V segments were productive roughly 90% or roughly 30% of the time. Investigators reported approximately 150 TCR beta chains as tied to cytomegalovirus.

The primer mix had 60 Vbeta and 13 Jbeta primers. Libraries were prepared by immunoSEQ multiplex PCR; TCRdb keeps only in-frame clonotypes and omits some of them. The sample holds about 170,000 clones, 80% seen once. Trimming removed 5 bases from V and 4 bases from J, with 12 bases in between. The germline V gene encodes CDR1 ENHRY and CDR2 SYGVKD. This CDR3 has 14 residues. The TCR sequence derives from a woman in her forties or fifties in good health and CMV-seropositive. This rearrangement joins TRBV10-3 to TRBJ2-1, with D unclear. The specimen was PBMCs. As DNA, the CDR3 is TGTGCCATCAGTTGGGCGCCCGGATACAATGAGCAGTTCTTC. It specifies CAISWAPGYNEQFF.